A single sample is the source of the 28 T cell receptor beta chains below, sequenced in a study of radiation and T cells in renal cell carcinoma. Time point described: baseline pretreatment blood. Treatment specified: 15 Gy SBRT to primary tumor, nephrectomy 4 weeks later. The repertoire was sequenced with immunoSEQ multiplex PCR; TCRdb's copy has only in-frame clones and lacks some. The table includes some 150,000 clones, 70% to 90% detected once. The input for sequencing was blood, taken from a patient whose treatment included radiotherapy and nephrectomy. All receptors derive from a woman in her 50s with renal cell carcinoma.

The chain links TRBV18 to TRBJ1-1, with D hard to call. V gave up 2 bases and J gave up 2 bases, with 6 bases separating them. CDR3 length: 13 amino acids. CDR1 and CDR2 (germline): KGHSH, LQKENI. The CDR3 sequence: CASSPAGNTEAFF. DNA of the CDR3: TGTGCCAGCTCACCAGCAGGCAACACTGAAGCTTTCTTT.

The CDR3 sequence: CASSTPGPYNEQFF. CDR3 sequence (DNA): TGTGCCAGCAGCACACCGGGCCCTTACAATGAGCAGTTCTTC. The chain is built from TRBV7-9 and TRBJ2-1; D not resolved. This CDR3 is built from 14 residues. Trimming cost V 5 bases and J 4 bases, with 12 bases left between them. Germline V lookup: CDR1 SEHNR, CDR2 FQNEAQ (reference sequence).

V usage is TRBV5-6 and J usage is TRBJ2-5; no firm D call. This CDR3 contains 17 residues. Germline V gene lookup returns CDR1 SGHDT and CDR2 YYEEEE. The V end was cut by 4 bases, the J end by 2 bases, with 21 bases between. CDR3 in amino acids: CASSRWLPLDFQETQYF. The CDR3, as DNA: TGTGCCAGCAGCCGTTGGCTACCCCTCGACTTTCAAGAGACCCAGTACTTC.

The chain has TRBV4-1 and TRBJ1-1, with D possibly being TRBD1 (6 bases). Germline V CDR1 and CDR2: MGHRA, YSYEKL. Deletions cut 4 bases from V and 5 bases from J, with 14 bases between. This CDR3 is 14 amino acids long. The CDR3 sequence: CASSRGDTATEAFF. In DNA, the CDR3 is TGCGCCAGCAGCCGTGGGGACACCGCTACTGAAGCTTTCTTT.

This sequence joins TRBV5-4 and TRBJ2-5; tentative D call: TRBD1 (6 bases). V was trimmed by 1 base and J by 5 bases, leaving 21 bases between them. CDR3 size: 17 residues. CDR1 is SGHNT, CDR2 YYREEE, per germline (reference sequence). The DNA of the CDR3 is TGTGCCAGCAGCTTGCCGTTTGTCGGCAGGGGCGCGGAGACCCAGTACTTC. This sequence encodes CASSLPFVGRGAETQYF.

The chain recombines TRBV5-1 with TRBJ1-1; D uncertain. Looked up from germline, CDR1 is SGHRS and CDR2 is YFSETQ. There are 13 residues in the CDR3. Trimming removed 0 bases at V and 1 base at J, with 4 bases between. The CDR3: CASSLDTNTEAFF. In DNA, the CDR3 is TGCGCCAGCAGCTTGGACACGAACACTGAAGCTTTCTTT.

The genes are TRBV5-1 and TRBJ1-1; TRBD1 aligns across 9 bases. Germline V gene data show CDR1 as SGHRS and CDR2 as YFSETQ. V lost 3 bases, J lost 1 base, and 1 base stayed unmatched. The CDR3 totals 14 residues. CDR3 sequence: CASSWGQGNTEAFF. In DNA form, the CDR3 reads TGCGCCAGCAGCTGGGGACAGGGGAACACTGAAGCTTTCTTT.

The J gene is TRBJ1-2, the V gene TRBV7-8, with TRBD1 as a possible D gene (6 bases). The V gene's germline CDR1 is SGHVS and CDR2 FQNEAQ. The CDR3 is 14 amino acids. Trimming removed 2 bases from V and 6 bases from J, with 13 bases in between. The CDR3 region is CASSLTDRRHGYTF. The CDR3 region has the DNA TGTGCCAGCAGCTTAACCGACAGGCGCCATGGCTACACCTTC.

The rearrangement links TRBV7-2 to TRBJ2-3; 12 positions match TRBD2. V was pared by 2 bases and J by 6 bases, with 6 bases of the junction left unmatched. The CDR3 is 16 amino acids. Germline V gives CDR1 SGHTA, CDR2 FQGNSA. CDR3 protein: CASSLTSGGPQDTQYF. The CDR3 DNA sequence: TGTGCCAGCAGCTTAACTAGCGGGGGGCCTCAGGATACGCAGTATTTT.

The chain joins TRBV6-6 to TRBJ2-1; D perhaps matches TRBD1 (6 bases). The V gene's germline CDR1 is MNHNY and CDR2 SVGAGI (reference sequence). There are 16 residues in the CDR3. Trimming stripped 0 bases from V and 7 bases from J, with 16 bases between. CDR3 sequence: CASSYSEVRGGNEQFF. DNA of the CDR3: TGTGCCAGCAGTTACTCAGAGGTCAGGGGTGGTAATGAGCAGTTCTTC.

The V gene is TRBV6-5, the J gene TRBJ2-1; 7 bases are a match to TRBD1. Germline-derived CDR1 and CDR2 are MNHEY and SVGAGI. J lost 3 bases, V lost 5 bases, and 4 bases had no gene match. This CDR3 has 14 residues. The CDR3 region is CASSRQGDYNEQFF. The CDR3 nucleotides are TGTGCCAGCAGTAGACAGGGAGACTACAATGAGCAGTTCTTC.

This chain connects TRBV5-5 to TRBJ2-6, with unresolved D. V lost 1 base and J 0 bases, leaving 8 bases between the germline ends. The CDR3 has 16 residues. CDR1 SGHKS and CDR2 YYEKEE come from the germline V gene (reference sequence). The CDR3 bases are TGTGCCAGCAGCTTGACCGGGTTCTCTGGGGCCAACGTCCTGACTTTC. Translating gives CASSLTGFSGANVLTF. The whole variable domain, remainder taken from reference TRBV5-5 and TRBJ2-6, is DAGVTQSPTHLIKTRGQQVTLRCSPISGHKSVSWYQQVLGQGPQFIFQYYEKEERGRGNFPDRFSARQFPNYSSELNVNALLLGDSALYLCASSLTGFSGANVLTFGAGSRLTVL.

This clone came up once. This chain uses TRBV10-3 with TRBJ1-2; maybe TRBD1 (5 bases). Trimming left V 6 bases short and J 4 bases short, with 18 bases between. The CDR3 has 15 residues. The germline V gene encodes CDR1 ENHRY and CDR2 SYGVKD. For the CDR3, the DNA is TGTGCCATCAGGGGGGAGGGTATACCTGGCTATGGCTACACCTTC. It encodes CAIRGEGIPGYGYTF.

The chain links TRBV6-5 to TRBJ2-7, with 9 bases aligning to TRBD1. V trimming: 7 bases; J trimming: 4 bases; junction bases outside the gene matches: 11. The CDR3 is made up of 15 amino acids. Per the germline V gene, CDR1 is MNHEY and CDR2 is SVGAGI. Written as DNA, the CDR3 is TGTGCCAGCATAGAGTCGGGACAGGGAGCGTACGAGCAGTACTTC. It is translated as CASIESGQGAYEQYF.

This chain uses TRBV5-1 with TRBJ2-5, with 9 bases matching TRBD2. V shed 7 bases and J 0 bases; nucleotides not matched to a gene: 7. The CDR3 is 15 amino acids. Germline loops: CDR1 SGHRS, CDR2 YFSETQ. CDR3 amino acids: CASCSGGAYQETQYF. In nucleotides, the CDR3 is TGCGCCAGCTGTAGCGGGGGAGCCTACCAAGAGACCCAGTACTTC.

The gene calls are TRBV5-1 and TRBJ1-5; 8 bases are shared with TRBD1. CDR3 length: 15 residues. The ends lost 4 bases at V and 9 bases at J; junction bases unmatched: 12. The germline V gene encodes CDR1 SGHRS and CDR2 YFSETQ. The CDR3 loop reads CASSQSGQGTSPQHF. The CDR3 coding sequence is TGCGCCAGCAGCCAAAGCGGACAGGGTACCTCGCCCCAGCATTTT.

This chain connects TRBV2 to TRBJ1-2; D call uncertain. Germline V gene sequence: CDR1 SNHLY, CDR2 FYNNEI. With 5 bases removed from V and 0 bases from J, the gap between germline ends came to 10 bases. The CDR3 has 14 amino acids. Here the CDR3 DNA reads TGTGCCAGCAGTCCCGGTTCGGCTAACTATGGCTACACCTTC. This translates into CASSPGSANYGYTF.

A single count supports this clone. V usage is TRBV10-3 and J usage is TRBJ1-2; D unresolved. V was clipped by 3 bases and J by 5 bases, with 13 bases between them. CDR1 and CDR2 (germline): ENHRY, SYGVKD. CDR3 length: 14 amino acids. The CDR3 protein is CAISDEGAAYGYTF. DNA of the CDR3: TGTGCCATCAGTGATGAGGGAGCGGCTTATGGCTACACCTTC.

The chain has TRBV19 and TRBJ1-5, with 9 bases aligning to TRBD1. The junction had 3 bases not matched to a gene; V was cut back by 1 base and J by 5 bases. The germline V gene has CDR1 LNHDA and CDR2 SQIVND (reference sequence). CDR3 length: 15 residues. CDR3 nucleotide sequence: TGTGCCAGTAGTATAGGGACAGGGGAATATCAGCCCCAGCATTTT. Its protein product is CASSIGTGEYQPQHF.

This chain joins TRBV29-1 and TRBJ1-2; D remains unclear. The CDR3 length is 15 residues. With 7 bases removed from V and 2 bases from J, the gap between germline ends came to 20 bases. Germline V CDR1 and CDR2: SQVTM, ANQGSEA. The CDR3 here is CSATEDGSGNYGYTF. For the CDR3, the DNA is TGCAGCGCCACGGAGGATGGGTCCGGCAACTATGGCTACACCTTC.

The chain links TRBV2 to TRBJ1-5; no clear D gene. Trimming pared 2 bases from V and 3 bases from J, leaving 8 bases between. Germline lookup yields CDR1 SNHLY and CDR2 FYNNEI. This CDR3 has 14 residues. This chain's CDR3 is CASSEINPNQPQHF. The CDR3 region has the DNA TGTGCCAGCAGTGAAATAAACCCCAATCAGCCCCAGCATTTT.

V gene TRBV5-6 combines with J gene TRBJ2-7; D ambiguous. CDR1 and CDR2 (germline): SGHDT, YYEEEE. The CDR3 sequence is 12 residues long. V lost 2 bases and J 4 bases, leaving 7 bases between the germline ends. The CDR3: CASSFLGYEQYF. In DNA, the CDR3 is TGTGCCAGCAGCTTTCTGGGTTACGAGCAGTACTTC. The whole variable domain, remainder taken from reference TRBV5-6 and TRBJ2-7, is DAGVTQSPTHLIKTRGQQVTLRCSPKSGHDTVSWYQQALGQGPQFIFQYYEEEERQRGNFPDRFSGHQFPNYSSELNVNALLLGDSALYLCASSFLGYEQYFGPGTRLTVT.

The chain recombines TRBV19 with TRBJ1-5; the D gene is possibly TRBD1 (6 bases). This CDR3 is built from 16 residues. Trimming pared 4 bases from V and 1 base from J, leaving 14 bases between. Germline lookup yields CDR1 LNHDA and CDR2 SQIVND (reference sequence). The CDR3, as DNA: TGTGCCAGTAGTAAATTAACGGGACAAAGCAATCAGCCCCAGCATTTT. Translated: CASSKLTGQSNQPQHF.

The V and J genes are TRBV7-2 and TRBJ2-1; 9 bases line up with TRBD2. CDR3 length equals 16 residues. Germline CDR1 and CDR2: SGHTA and FQGNSA. The J segment lost 4 bases and the V segment lost 4 bases, leaving 8 bases of the junction unmatched. DNA of the CDR3: TGTGCCAGCAGCTCTCCCGGGACTAGCAGATACAATGAGCAGTTCTTC. Translating gives CASSSPGTSRYNEQFF.

The V and J genes are TRBV6-5 and TRBJ2-1; 10 bases match TRBD2. The V and J ends lost 6 bases and 6 bases, in that order; junction bases with no gene match: 8. The CDR3 is made up of 15 amino acids. CDR1 MNHEY and CDR2 SVGAGI come from the germline V gene. The CDR3 DNA reads as TGTGCCAGCAGCTCCAGCGGGGGGGTCGCCAATGAGCAGTTCTTC. It translates to CASSSSGGVANEQFF.

CDR3 bases: TGCGCCAGCAGAAGTAACACTGAAGCTTTCTTT. Translating it yields CASRSNTEAFF. The V call is TRBV5-1, the J call TRBJ1-1, with no clear D. This CDR3 has 11 residues. Per germline, CDR1 SGHRS and CDR2 YFSETQ. The ends were cut back, 5 bases at V and 2 bases at J, with 4 bases in the middle.

The rearrangement uses TRBV5-5 and TRBJ2-7; no definite D call. Germline CDR1 reads SGHKS; CDR2 reads YYEKEE (reference sequence). This CDR3 has 13 amino acids. V lost 1 base, J lost 2 bases, and 7 bases lay in between. CDR3: CASSLNIAYEQYF. The CDR3 DNA sequence: TGTGCCAGCAGCTTGAACATAGCCTACGAGCAGTACTTC.

The genes are TRBV7-2 and TRBJ2-3, with D uncertain. The germline gives CDR1 SGHTA, CDR2 FQGNSA. The CDR3 has 14 amino acids. The V end was cut by 6 bases, the J end by 2 bases, with 12 bases between. CDR3 DNA: TGTGCCAGCAGTAGGGTCGCGCTCACAGATACGCAGTATTTT. Residues: CASSRVALTDTQYF.